These 28 T cell receptor beta chains came from one sample sequenced in a study of human versus mouse CDR3 diversity and MHC coevolution. TCRdb's copy holds only in-frame clones and misses some; the assay was immunoSEQ multiplex PCR. This table holds about 83,000 clones, roughly 92% found once. Sequences were obtained from naive CD4+ T cells from blood. Subset given: CD45RO-negative CD62L-positive naive CD4 T cells. These receptors came from a person aged 30-70 years in good health.

The chain has TRBV5-4 and TRBJ2-3; 14 positions agree with TRBD2. The V segment lost 4 bases and the J segment 3 bases; nucleotides outside the gene matches: 7. Germline CDR1 reads SGHNT; CDR2 reads YYREEE (reference sequence). CDR3 length equals 17 residues. This CDR3 is CASSPFGTSGSTDTQYF. As DNA, the CDR3 is TGTGCCAGCAGCCCGTTTGGGACTAGCGGGAGTACAGATACGCAGTATTTT.

The rearrangement joins TRBV7-7 to TRBJ2-5; 13 bases match TRBD2. CDR3 length: 15 residues. V lost 5 bases and J lost 4; bases outside the gene matches: 4. The V gene's germline CDR1 is SSHAT and CDR2 FNYEAQ (reference sequence). CDR3 residues: CASSRGLAGLETQYF. The CDR3 DNA reads as TGTGCCAGCAGCCGGGGACTAGCGGGACTAGAGACCCAGTACTTC.

The chain joins TRBV6-1 to TRBJ2-7; TRBD1 aligns across 7 bases. In germline, CDR1 is MNHNS, CDR2 SASEGT. V dropped 5 bases and J dropped 2; count of bases not matched to a gene: 9. The CDR3 loop spans 15 amino acids. The CDR3 here is CASSFNRGPTYEQYF. DNA for the CDR3: TGTGCCAGCAGTTTCAACAGGGGTCCCACCTACGAGCAGTACTTC.

Turning to this clone: Compared with germline, one end of the junction differs, possibly owing to a read error. Other DNA sequences in the sample encode the same CDR3. The J gene is TRBJ1-6, the V gene TRBV7-6, with 8 nucleotides matching TRBD1. The CDR3 spans 17 residues. CDR1 SGHVS and CDR2 FNYEAQ come from the germline V gene. CDR3 DNA sequence: TGTGCCAGCAGTCGGACAGGGCTGAGCTCCTATAATTCCCCCCTCCACTTT. This gives the protein CASSRTGLSSYNSPLHF.

J is TRBJ2-5 and V is TRBV30, with TRBD2 as a possible D gene (5 bases). In germline, CDR1 is GTSNPN, CDR2 SVGIG (reference sequence). The CDR3 covers 15 residues. V shed 0 bases and J shed 5 bases, with 16 bases lying between them. CDR3 DNA sequence: TGTGCCTGGAGTGTAACAAGCGGATCCGGGGAGACCCAGTACTTC. Translated, it gives CAWSVTSGSGETQYF.

CDR3 sequence reads: CASSPGQGNTIYF. Here the CDR3 DNA reads TGTGCCAGCAGCCCGGGACAGGGAAACACCATATATTTT. V usage is TRBV9 and J usage is TRBJ1-3, with 7 bases lining up with TRBD1. The CDR3 has 13 residues. Trimming at V came to 4 bases and at J to 4 bases, leaving 2 bases not matched to a gene. Per germline, CDR1 SGDLS and CDR2 YYNGEE.

The rearrangement joins TRBV18 to TRBJ1-5; D perhaps matches TRBD1 (6 bases). Trimming took off 2 bases at V and 7 bases at J, with 15 bases between the two ends. Germline CDR1 is KGHSH and CDR2 is LQKENI. The CDR3 has 15 amino acids. Written as DNA, the CDR3 is TGTGCCAGCTCACCATCCGGGGGGCTCTGGCAGCCCCAGCATTTT. Protein: CASSPSGGLWQPQHF. The full variable domain, completed using reference TRBV18 and TRBJ1-5, is NAGVMQNPRHLVRRRGQEARLRCSPMKGHSHVYWYRQLPEEGLKFMVYLQKENIIDESGMPKERFSAEFPKEGPSILRIQQVVRGDSAAYFCASSPSGGLWQPQHFGDGTRLSIL.

The CDR3 DNA follows: TGTGCCAGCACAAGCGGGCCGAACACCGGGGAGCTGTTTTTT. Translated, it gives CASTSGPNTGELFF. The chain carries TRBV25-1 and TRBJ2-2; TRBD2 is a possible D gene (6 bases). V was trimmed by 7 bases and J by 0 bases, leaving 9 bases between them. This CDR3 region has 14 residues. Per the germline V gene, CDR1 is MGHDK and CDR2 is SYGVNS.

V gene TRBV7-9 combines with J gene TRBJ1-1; possibly TRBD1 for D (6 bases). Per germline, CDR1 SEHNR and CDR2 FQNEAQ (reference sequence). Between the trimmed V and J ends, which lost 2 bases and 5 bases, there was a span of 15 bases. CDR3 length: 15 amino acids. The CDR3 region has the DNA TGTGCCAGCAGCTTATCTCTGGGCAGGGGAACTGAAGCTTTCTTT. This sequence encodes CASSLSLGRGTEAFF.

J is TRBJ2-2 and V is TRBV5-6, with 7 positions matching TRBD2. The trim removed 0 bases at V and 2 bases at J, leaving 7 bases unmatched. This CDR3 is built from 17 residues. Germline CDR1 is SGHDT and CDR2 is YYEEEE. This CDR3 reads CASSLAGASGNTGELFF. DNA for the CDR3: TGTGCCAGCAGCTTGGCTGGGGCTAGCGGAAACACCGGGGAGCTGTTTTTT.

The genes are TRBV19 and TRBJ1-5; 7 nucleotides align to TRBD1. The CDR3 spans 13 residues. Germline CDR1 and CDR2: LNHDA and SQIVND (reference sequence). With V trimmed by 4 bases and J by 9 bases, 6 bases remained unmatched. The CDR3 region has the DNA TGTGCCAGTAGTAGACAGGGATCTCCGCCCCAGCATTTT. Protein sequence: CASSRQGSPPQHF. Variable domain in full (rest from reference TRBV19 and TRBJ1-5): DGGITQSPKYLFRKEGQNVTLSCEQNLNHDAMYWYRQDPGQGLRLIYYSQIVNDFQKGDIAEGYSVSREKKESFPLTVTSAQKNPTAFYLCASSRQGSPPQHFGDGTRLSIL.

This clone was observed a single time. The chain employs TRBV10-1 and TRBJ2-7, with D maybe TRBD2 (5 bases). The CDR3 is 16 amino acids. The V gene's germline CDR1 is WNHNN and CDR2 SYGVQD (reference sequence). Between the trimmed V and J ends, which lost 3 bases and 0 bases, there was a span of 15 bases. This CDR3 is CASSEGWLASSYEQYF. The CDR3 DNA follows: TGCGCCAGCAGTGAAGGTTGGCTAGCTAGCTCCTACGAGCAGTACTTC.

This chain joins TRBV9 and TRBJ2-3, with 11 bases lining up with TRBD2. This CDR3 comprises 19 residues. Germline CDR1 is SGDLS and CDR2 is YYNGEE. The V segment lost 2 bases and the J segment 0 bases; nucleotides outside the gene matches: 11. The CDR3 nucleotides are TGTGCCAGCAGCGTGCTAGCGGGGGGTCTTCCCAAAAGCACAGATACGCAGTATTTT. Translation gives CASSVLAGGLPKSTDTQYF. Full variable domain (rest looked up from reference TRBV9 and TRBJ2-3): DSGVTQTPKHLITATGQRVTLRCSPRSGDLSVYWYQQSLDQGLQFLIQYYNGEERAKGNILERFSAQQFPDLHSELNLSSLELGDSALYFCASSVLAGGLPKSTDTQYFGPGTRLTVL.

This sequence joins TRBV6-1 and TRBJ2-1; the D is unclear. V lost 4 bases and J 1 base, leaving 8 bases between the germline ends. The CDR3 sequence is 14 residues long. Germline assignment: CDR1 MNHNS and CDR2 SASEGT. The CDR3 loop is CASSGGGSYNEQFF. The DNA for the CDR3 is TGTGCCAGCAGTGGTGGCGGTTCCTACAATGAGCAGTTCTTC.

This chain connects TRBV5-1 to TRBJ1-5, with TRBD1 identical over 8 bases. V trimming: 4 bases; J trimming: 7 bases; junction bases outside the gene matches: 7. CDR3 length: 14 amino acids. Germline lookup yields CDR1 SGHRS and CDR2 YFSETQ. CDR3 coding DNA: TGCGCCAGCAGCGAGCAGGGGGCAGGGCAGCCCCAGCATTTT. It yields the protein CASSEQGAGQPQHF.

This chain connects TRBV5-1 to TRBJ2-5, with a tentative D call TRBD2 (6 bases). The CDR3 runs to 15 residues. Between the trimmed V and J ends, which lost 0 bases and 2 bases, there was a span of 11 bases. Germline V gene sequence: CDR1 SGHRS, CDR2 YFSETQ. CDR3 loop: CASSLVVGGQETQYF. Written as DNA, the CDR3 is TGCGCCAGCAGCTTGGTCGTGGGGGGACAAGAGACCCAGTACTTC.

The V and J genes are TRBV19 and TRBJ2-3, with D possibly matching TRBD1 (6 bases). V shed 5 bases and J shed 2 bases, with 11 bases lying between them. This CDR3 contains 14 residues. Germline-derived CDR1 and CDR2 are LNHDA and SQIVND (reference sequence). This chain's CDR3 is CASSAGALTDTQYF. The CDR3 nucleotides read TGTGCCAGTAGTGCAGGGGCCCTCACAGATACGCAGTATTTT.

The V and J genes are TRBV7-9 and TRBJ2-5, with a possible D match to TRBD2 (5 bases). The germline V gene encodes CDR1 SEHNR and CDR2 FQNEAQ (reference sequence). The germline V and J ends were trimmed by 0 bases and 5 bases, with 13 bases remaining between them. The CDR3 totals 15 residues. CDR3 residues: CASSLANGDTETQYF. The DNA for the CDR3 is TGTGCCAGCAGCTTAGCGAACGGGGATACGGAGACCCAGTACTTC.

The V call is TRBV6-6, the J call TRBJ2-7; D may be TRBD2 (5 bases). The germline V and J ends were trimmed by 0 bases and 0 bases, with 12 bases remaining between them. CDR1 and CDR2 from the germline V gene are MNHNY and SVGAGI (reference sequence). This CDR3 has 16 residues. The CDR3 region is CASSYSNPGISYEQYF. CDR3 nucleotide sequence: TGTGCCAGCAGTTACTCGAATCCCGGGATCTCCTACGAGCAGTACTTC.

This sequence joins TRBV27 and TRBJ2-5; D may be TRBD1 (6 bases). Judging by the DNA end, TRBJ2-7 fits better; the J call may be wrong. This CDR3 is built from 16 residues. Germline loops: CDR1 MNHEY, CDR2 SMNVEV (reference sequence). The DNA of the CDR3 is TGTGCCAGCAGTTCACCCGGGACACCTCGCGTCTACGAGCAGTACTTC. Translating it yields CASSSPGTPRVYEQYF.

This chain's CDR3 is CASRAGGLTDTQYF. CDR3 nucleotide sequence: TGTGCCAGCAGAGCGGGGGGGCTCACAGATACGCAGTATTTT. The chain uses TRBV27 and TRBJ2-3; 10 nucleotides line up with TRBD2. The CDR3 is 14 residues long. The germline V gene has CDR1 MNHEY and CDR2 SMNVEV (reference sequence). J lost 2 bases, V lost 6 bases, and 2 bases had no gene match.

The V call is TRBV5-1, the J call TRBJ2-2, with a possible D match to TRBD2 (5 bases). CDR1 is SGHRS and CDR2 is YFSETQ in the germline V gene. The CDR3 totals 15 residues. Trimming left V 0 bases short and J 2 bases short, with 8 bases between. CDR3 DNA: TGCGCCAGCAGCTTGGCCGGACTTAACACCGGGGAGCTGTTTTTT. Encoded protein: CASSLAGLNTGELFF.

The chain recombines TRBV7-9 with TRBJ2-7, with a tentative D call TRBD1 (6 bases). Germline V lookup: CDR1 SEHNR, CDR2 FQNEAQ (reference sequence). Trimming removed 5 bases at V and 4 bases at J, with 12 bases between. This CDR3 is 13 amino acids long. The DNA of the CDR3 is TGTGCCAGCAGCCAGGGACATTTTTACGAGCAGTACTTC. Translating gives CASSQGHFYEQYF.

The chain combines TRBV6-5 with TRBJ1-1; possibly TRBD1 for D (5 bases). The CDR3 is 14 residues long. Germline V lookup: CDR1 MNHEY, CDR2 SVGAGI. Trimming removed 5 bases at V and 1 base at J, with 11 bases between. For the CDR3, the DNA is TGTGCCAGCAGTGCGGGACCCTCGAACACTGAAGCTTTCTTT. It encodes CASSAGPSNTEAFF.

V gene TRBV2 combines with J gene TRBJ1-3; 8 bases are shared with TRBD1. Losses at the gene ends were 6 bases for V and 0 bases for J; bases not matched to a gene: 16. The CDR3 length is 19 residues. In germline, CDR1 is SNHLY, CDR2 FYNNEI. The CDR3 nucleotides are TGTGCCAGCAGCTCCAGGGGGGGACAGGCGGACTTCTCTGGAAACACCATATATTTT. This sequence encodes CASSSRGGQADFSGNTIYF.

The J gene is TRBJ2-2, the V gene TRBV30, with D unresolved. With 2 bases removed from V and 0 bases from J, the gap between germline ends came to 10 bases. Per the germline V gene, CDR1 is GTSNPN and CDR2 is SVGIG (reference sequence). This CDR3 contains 15 residues. The CDR3 DNA follows: TGTGCCTGGAGTTATGGCAGGACGAACACCGGGGAGCTGTTTTTT. Translation gives CAWSYGRTNTGELFF.

This chain joins TRBV6-1 and TRBJ2-3; tentative D call: TRBD2 (6 bases). The CDR3 loop spans 12 amino acids. V was shortened by 6 bases and J by 5 bases, with 9 bases between the two germline ends. The germline CDR1 and CDR2 sequences are MNHNS and SASEGT. CDR3: CASRAGRDTQYF. CDR3 DNA sequence: TGTGCCAGCAGGGCCGGGAGAGATACGCAGTATTTT.

This sequence joins TRBV12-1 and TRBJ1-1; TRBD1, as called in the table, went unchecked against the DNA. TRBV12-1 is deemed a pseudogene. This CDR3 comprises 13 residues. CDR3 residues: CASSFSGDTEAFF. CDR3 nucleotides: TGTGCCAGCAGCTTTTCAGGGGACACTGAAGCTTTCTTT.